This T cell receptor (beta chain) derives from a study of T cells after yellow fever vaccination. In the study overall: Any fraction with a low cell number was prepared using SMART-Seq v4 Ultra Low Input.

UMIs and a universal primer site were added when TCR cDNA was made by 5'RACE template switching. Via MiXCR, TCRdb re-called the 5' RACE reads, giving one row per CDR3 protein. The sample yields approximately 150,000 distinct CDR3 sequences, approximately 6% seen once. There are 13 residues in the CDR3. Germline V gives CDR1 MDHEN, CDR2 SYDVKM. Trimming removed 2 bases from V and 7 bases from J, with 11 bases in between. In this sample, this clonotype turned up many times. Its specificity is unknown. Study-level findings and limits: Peaking faster, on day 5 versus 15, the secondary response was nonetheless weaker. Among primary-vaccination clones, most reappeared after the booster, at 95% to 96% for CD4 and under 90% for CD8.

This specimen consisted of CD4+ T cells sorted from PBMCs, obtained on the day of the first yellow fever vaccination. The receptor was isolated from a man younger than 35 who received the YFV17D yellow fever vaccine. V gene TRBV28 combines with J gene TRBJ2-5; tentative D call: TRBD1 (6 bases). CDR3: CASSLGGGGTQYF. The CDR3 nucleotides are TGTGCCAGCAGTTTAGGGGGCGGAGGGACCCAGTACTTC.